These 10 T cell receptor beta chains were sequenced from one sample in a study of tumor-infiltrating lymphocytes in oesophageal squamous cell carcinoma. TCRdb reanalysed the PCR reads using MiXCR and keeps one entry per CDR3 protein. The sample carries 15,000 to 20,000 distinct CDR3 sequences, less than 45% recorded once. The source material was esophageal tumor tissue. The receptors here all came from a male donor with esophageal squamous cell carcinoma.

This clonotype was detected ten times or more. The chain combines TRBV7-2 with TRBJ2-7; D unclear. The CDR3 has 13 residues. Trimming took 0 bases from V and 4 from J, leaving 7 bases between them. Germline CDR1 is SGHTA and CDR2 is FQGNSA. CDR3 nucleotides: TGTGCCAGCAGCTTAGCGGTAGGGTACGAGCAGTACTTC. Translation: CASSLAVGYEQYF.

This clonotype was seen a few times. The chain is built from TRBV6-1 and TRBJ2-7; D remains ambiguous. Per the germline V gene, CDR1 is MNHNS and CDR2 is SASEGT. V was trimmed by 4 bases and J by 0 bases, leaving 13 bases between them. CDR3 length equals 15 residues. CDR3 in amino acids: CASSVERSSSYEQYF. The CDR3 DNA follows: TGTGCCAGCAGTGTAGAGCGATCAAGCTCCTACGAGCAGTACTTC.

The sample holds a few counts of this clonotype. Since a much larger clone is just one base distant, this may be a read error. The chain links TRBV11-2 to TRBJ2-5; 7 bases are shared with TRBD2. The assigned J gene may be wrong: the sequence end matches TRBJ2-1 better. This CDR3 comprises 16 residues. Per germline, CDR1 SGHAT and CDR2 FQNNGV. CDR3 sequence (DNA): TGTGCCAGCAGCCTCGGGTGGGGGGGGTACCAAGAGACCCAGTTCTTC. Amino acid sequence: CASSLGWGGYQETQFF.

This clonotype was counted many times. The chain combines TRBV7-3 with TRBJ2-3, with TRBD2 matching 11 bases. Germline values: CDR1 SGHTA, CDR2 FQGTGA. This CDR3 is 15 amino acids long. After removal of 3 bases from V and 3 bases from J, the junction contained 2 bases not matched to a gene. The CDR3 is CASSLTSGETDTQYF. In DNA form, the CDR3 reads TGTGCCAGCAGCTTGACTAGCGGGGAGACAGATACGCAGTATTTT. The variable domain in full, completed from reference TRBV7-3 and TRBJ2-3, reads GAGVSQTPSNKVTEKGKYVELRCDPISGHTALYWYRQSLGQGPEFLIYFQGTGAADDSGLPNDRFFAVRPEGSVSTLKIQRTERGDSAVYLCASSLTSGETDTQYFGPGTRLTVL.

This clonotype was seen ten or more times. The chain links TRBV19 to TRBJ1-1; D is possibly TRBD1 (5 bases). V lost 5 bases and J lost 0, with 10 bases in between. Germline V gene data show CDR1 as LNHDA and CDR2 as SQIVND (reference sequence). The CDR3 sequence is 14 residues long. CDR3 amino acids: CASSRGSVNTEAFF. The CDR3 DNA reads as TGTGCCAGTAGTCGGGGCAGCGTGAACACTGAAGCTTTCTTT.

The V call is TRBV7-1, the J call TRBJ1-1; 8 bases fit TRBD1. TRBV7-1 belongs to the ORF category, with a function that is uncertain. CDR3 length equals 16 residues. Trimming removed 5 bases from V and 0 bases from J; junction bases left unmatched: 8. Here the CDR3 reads CASSHLQDRVNTEAFF. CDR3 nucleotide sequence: TGTGCCAGCAGCCACCTACAGGACAGGGTGAACACTGAAGCTTTCTTT.

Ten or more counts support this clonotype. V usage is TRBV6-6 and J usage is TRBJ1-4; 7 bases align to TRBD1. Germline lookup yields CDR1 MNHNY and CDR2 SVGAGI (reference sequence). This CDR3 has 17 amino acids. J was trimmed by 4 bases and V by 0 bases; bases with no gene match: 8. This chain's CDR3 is CASSYSDRAGGNEKLFF. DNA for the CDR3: TGTGCCAGCAGTTACTCTGACAGGGCTGGGGGTAATGAAAAACTGTTTTTT.

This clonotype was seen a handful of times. The CDR3 nucleotides read TGTGCCAGCGGAACGAGAGCACCCCGGGACAATGAGCAGTTCTTC. Its protein is CASGTRAPRDNEQFF. The chain employs TRBV7-6 and TRBJ2-1, with no clear D. The germline V gene has CDR1 SGHVS and CDR2 FNYEAQ. CDR3 length: 15 amino acids. V was cut by 8 bases and J by 5 bases, with 19 bases left in between.

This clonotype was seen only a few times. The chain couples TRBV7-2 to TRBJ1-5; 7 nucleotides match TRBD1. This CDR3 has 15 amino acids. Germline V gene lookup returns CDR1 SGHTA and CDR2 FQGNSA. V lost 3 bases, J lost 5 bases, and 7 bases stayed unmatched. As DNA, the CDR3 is TGTGCCAGCAGCTTGTTCGTGACAGGGCATCAGCCCCAGCATTTT. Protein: CASSLFVTGHQPQHF.

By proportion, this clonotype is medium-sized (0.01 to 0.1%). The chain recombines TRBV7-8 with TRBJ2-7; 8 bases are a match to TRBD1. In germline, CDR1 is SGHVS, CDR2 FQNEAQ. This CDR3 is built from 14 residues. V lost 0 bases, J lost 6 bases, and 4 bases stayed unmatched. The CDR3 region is CASSLAQGGAEQYF. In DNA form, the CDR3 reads TGTGCCAGCAGCTTAGCACAGGGGGGTGCCGAGCAGTACTTC.